Listed here are 12 T cell receptor beta chains from one sample, sequenced in a study of T cell responses to AZD1222 COVID-19 vaccine. Assay used: immunoSEQ multiplex PCR; TCRdb lists only in-frame clones, some missing. The sample carries tens of thousands of clones, about 82% recorded once. The sample was peripheral blood, taken 28 days after the second dose of the MenACWY control vaccine. The origin of the receptors is an adult who received the MenACWY meningococcal vaccine as a control.

This sequence joins TRBV3-1 (or the pseudogene TRBV3-2) and TRBJ1-2, with D tentatively TRBD1 (5 bases). CDR1 and CDR2 from the germline V gene are LGHDT and YNNKEL (reference sequence). Trimming removed 3 bases from V and 4 bases from J, with 9 bases in between. This CDR3 contains 13 residues. CDR3 coding DNA: TGTGCCAGCAGCCACGGGACTTCCTATGGCTACACCTTC. This encodes CASSHGTSYGYTF.

The rearrangement uses TRBV9 and TRBJ1-6; 8 nucleotides match TRBD1. Germline V gene lookup returns CDR1 SGDLS and CDR2 YYNGEE. The CDR3 is made up of 14 amino acids. V lost 3 bases to trimming and J lost 7 bases; unmatched junction nucleotides: 3. DNA of the CDR3: TGTGCCAGCAGCGGGAACAGGGGGAATTCACCCCTCCACTTT. Amino acid sequence: CASSGNRGNSPLHF.

The chain couples TRBV11-2 to TRBJ2-5; 8 positions match TRBD1. Trimming cost V 2 bases and J 4 bases; bases outside gene matches: 3. The CDR3 runs 14 residues. The germline V gene has CDR1 SGHAT and CDR2 FQNNGV. The CDR3 DNA reads TGTGCCAGCAGCTTACAACAGGGGGGAGAGACCCAGTACTTC. This translates into CASSLQQGGETQYF.

The chain is built from TRBV7-9 and TRBJ1-5; D unclear. Per germline, CDR1 SEHNR and CDR2 FQNEAQ (reference sequence). The ends were cut back, 1 base at V and 6 bases at J, with 4 bases in the middle. The CDR3 has 12 residues. The CDR3 reads CASSLDFQPQHF. The CDR3 DNA reads as TGTGCCAGCAGCTTAGATTTTCAGCCCCAGCATTTT.

The rearrangement uses TRBV18 and TRBJ2-2; the match to TRBD2 covers 7 bases. The CDR3 spans 15 residues. In germline, CDR1 is KGHSH, CDR2 LQKENI. With V trimmed by 5 bases and J by 2 bases, 5 bases remained unmatched. The chain's CDR3 is CASSFGTTNTGELFF. CDR3 nucleotides: TGTGCCAGCTCATTCGGGACTACCAACACCGGGGAGCTGTTTTTT.

The rearrangement links TRBV3-1 (or the pseudogene TRBV3-2) to TRBJ1-2; TRBD1 is a possible D gene (5 bases). With 3 bases removed from V and 6 bases from J, the gap between germline ends came to 14 bases. The CDR3 consists of 14 residues. The germline V gene has CDR1 LGHDT and CDR2 YNNKEL (reference sequence). CDR3 nucleotides: TGTGCCAGCAGCCACGGTGGGGTAGGGGATGGCTACACCTTC. Translation gives CASSHGGVGDGYTF.

J is TRBJ2-1 and V is TRBV29-1, with D perhaps matching TRBD2 (6 bases). This CDR3 has 11 amino acids. CDR1 and CDR2 (germline): SQVTM, ANQGSEA. CDR3 in DNA: TGCAGTGGGAGGATGGGGCATGAGCAGTTCTTC. This sequence encodes CSGRMGHEQFF.

The V call is TRBV6-5, the J call TRBJ2-2; D assignment may be TRBD1 or TRBD2 (5 bases each). The germline V and J ends were trimmed by 0 bases and 6 bases, with 14 bases remaining between them. The CDR3 loop spans 16 amino acids. Germline assignment: CDR1 MNHEY and CDR2 SVGAGI. CDR3 loop: CASSYSGDPRAGELFF. The CDR3 coding sequence is TGTGCCAGCAGTTACTCGGGGGACCCCAGGGCCGGGGAGCTGTTTTTT.

This clone is a singleton in its sample. This chain uses TRBV9 with TRBJ2-3; D is uncertain. The CDR3 contains 14 residues. Trimming removed 0 bases at V and 2 bases at J, with 7 bases between. Germline loops: CDR1 SGDLS, CDR2 YYNGEE. In nucleotides, the CDR3 is TGTGCCAGCAGCGTAGCCAGCAACACAGATACGCAGTATTTT. The encoded protein is CASSVASNTDTQYF. Looking up the rest from reference TRBV9 and TRBJ2-3 gives the full variable domain: DSGVTQTPKHLITATGQRVTLRCSPRSGDLSVYWYQQSLDQGLQFLIQYYNGEERAKGNILERFSAQQFPDLHSELNLSSLELGDSALYFCASSVASNTDTQYFGPGTRLTVL.

Turning to this clone: The CDR3 does not end in the conserved phenylalanine or tryptophan, so this is likely a read error. No DNA is shown, since the ends of the CDR3 on it are uncertain; the CDR3 is the one TCRdb lists. V and J are TRBV12-3 or TRBV12-4 and TRBJ2-3. The CDR3 totals 9 residues, both ends included. The CDR3 sequence: CASSPGRLR.

The chain has TRBV27 and TRBJ2-7, with no clear D. The CDR3 spans 17 residues. V lost 5 bases and J lost 2, with 22 bases in between. Per the germline V gene, CDR1 is MNHEY and CDR2 is SMNVEV (reference sequence). CDR3 in amino acids: CASSRRMTPSRPYEQYF. The CDR3 bases are TGTGCCAGCAGTCGGCGGATGACCCCAAGCCGGCCCTACGAGCAGTACTTC.

The chain recombines TRBV28 with TRBJ1-1; TRBD1 might be the D (6 bases). CDR3 length: 14 residues. Germline CDR1 reads MDHEN; CDR2 reads SYDVKM. V dropped 6 bases and J dropped 11 bases, with 22 bases sitting between them. The CDR3 loop reads CASRKTLGGAVAFF. As DNA, the CDR3 is TGTGCCAGCAGAAAAACTTTGGGGGGCGCAGTGGCTTTCTTT.